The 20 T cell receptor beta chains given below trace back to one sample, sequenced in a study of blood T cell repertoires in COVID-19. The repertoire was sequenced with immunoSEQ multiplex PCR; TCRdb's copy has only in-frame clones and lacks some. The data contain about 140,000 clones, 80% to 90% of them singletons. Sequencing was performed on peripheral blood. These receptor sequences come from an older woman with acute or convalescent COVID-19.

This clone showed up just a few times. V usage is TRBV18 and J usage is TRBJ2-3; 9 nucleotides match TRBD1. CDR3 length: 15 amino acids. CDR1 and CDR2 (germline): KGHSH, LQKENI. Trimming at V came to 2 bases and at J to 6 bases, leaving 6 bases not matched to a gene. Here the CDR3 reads CASSPGTGIADTQYF. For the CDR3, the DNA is TGTGCCAGCTCACCAGGGACAGGGATAGCGGATACGCAGTATTTT. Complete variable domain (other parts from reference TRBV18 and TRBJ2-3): NAGVMQNPRHLVRRRGQEARLRCSPMKGHSHVYWYRQLPEEGLKFMVYLQKENIIDESGMPKERFSAEFPKEGPSILRIQQVVRGDSAAYFCASSPGTGIADTQYFGPGTRLTVL.

DNA for the CDR3: TGTGCCAGCGGACAGGCCTGGGAGCAGTACTTC. This encodes CASGQAWEQYF. This chain links TRBV19 with TRBJ2-7; 7 nucleotides match TRBD1. Trimming removed 9 bases from V and 7 bases from J; junction bases left unmatched: 6. The germline gives CDR1 LNHDA, CDR2 SQIVND (reference sequence). The CDR3 runs to 11 residues.

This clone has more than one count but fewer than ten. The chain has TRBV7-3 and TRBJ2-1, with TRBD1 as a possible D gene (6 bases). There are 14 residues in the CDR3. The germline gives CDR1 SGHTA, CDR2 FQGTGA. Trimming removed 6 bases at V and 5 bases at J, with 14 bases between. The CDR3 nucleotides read TGTGCCAGCAGACTAACACGGGACAACAATGAGCAGTTCTTC. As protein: CASRLTRDNNEQFF.

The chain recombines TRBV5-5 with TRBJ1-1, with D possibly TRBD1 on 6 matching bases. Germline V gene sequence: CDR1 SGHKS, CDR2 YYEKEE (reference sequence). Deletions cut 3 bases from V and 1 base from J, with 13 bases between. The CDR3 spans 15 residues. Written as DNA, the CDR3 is TGTGCCAGCAGCTCCCCCGAGACAGGGAACACTGAAGCTTTCTTT. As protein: CASSSPETGNTEAFF. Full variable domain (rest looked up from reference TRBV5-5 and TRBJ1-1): DAGVTQSPTHLIKTRGQQVTLRCSPISGHKSVSWYQQVLGQGPQFIFQYYEKEERGRGNFPDRFSARQFPNYSSELNVNALLLGDSALYLCASSSPETGNTEAFFGQGTRLTVV.

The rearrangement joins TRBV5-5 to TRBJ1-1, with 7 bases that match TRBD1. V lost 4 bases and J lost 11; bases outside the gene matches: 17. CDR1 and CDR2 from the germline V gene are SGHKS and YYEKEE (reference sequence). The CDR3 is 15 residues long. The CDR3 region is CASSPLSPGQLRAFF. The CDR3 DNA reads TGTGCCAGCAGCCCATTGTCTCCGGGACAGCTGCGGGCTTTCTTT.

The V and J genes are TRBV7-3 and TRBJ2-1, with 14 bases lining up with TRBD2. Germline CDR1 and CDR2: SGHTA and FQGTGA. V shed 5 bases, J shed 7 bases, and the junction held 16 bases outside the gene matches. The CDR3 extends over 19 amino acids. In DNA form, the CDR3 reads TGTGCCAGCAGCATACCGACCGGGACTAGCGGGGGACGGGCTAATGAGCAGTTCTTC. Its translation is CASSIPTGTSGGRANEQFF.

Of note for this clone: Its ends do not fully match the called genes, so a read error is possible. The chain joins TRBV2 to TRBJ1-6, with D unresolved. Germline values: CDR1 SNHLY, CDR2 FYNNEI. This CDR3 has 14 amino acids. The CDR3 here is CASWVSVNNPPLHF. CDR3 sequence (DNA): TGTGCCAGCTGGGTCAGCGTCAATAATCCACCCCTCCACTTT.

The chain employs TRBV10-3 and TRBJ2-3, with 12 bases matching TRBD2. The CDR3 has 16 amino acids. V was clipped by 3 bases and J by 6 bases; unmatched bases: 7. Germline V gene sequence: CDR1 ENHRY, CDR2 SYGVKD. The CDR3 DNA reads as TGTGCCATCAGTGATTCCTCCCTAGCGGGGGGGGATACGCAGTATTTT. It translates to CAISDSSLAGGDTQYF.

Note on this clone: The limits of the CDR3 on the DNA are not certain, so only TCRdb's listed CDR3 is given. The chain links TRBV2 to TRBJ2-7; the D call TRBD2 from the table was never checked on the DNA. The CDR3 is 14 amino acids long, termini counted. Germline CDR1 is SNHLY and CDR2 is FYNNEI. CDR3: CASSEALVAGGIYF.

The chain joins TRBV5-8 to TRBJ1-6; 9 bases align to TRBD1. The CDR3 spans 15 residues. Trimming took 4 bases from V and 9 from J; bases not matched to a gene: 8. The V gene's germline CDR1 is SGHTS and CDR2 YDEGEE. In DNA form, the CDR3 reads TGTGCCAGCAGCCACTTGACAGGGGGAGGTTCACCCCTCCACTTT. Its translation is CASSHLTGGGSPLHF.

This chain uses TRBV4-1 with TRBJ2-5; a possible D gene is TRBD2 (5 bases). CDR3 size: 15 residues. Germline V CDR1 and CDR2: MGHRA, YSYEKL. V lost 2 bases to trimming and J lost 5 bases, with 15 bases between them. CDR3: CASSQPGLRRETQYF. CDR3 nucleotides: TGCGCCAGCAGCCAACCGGGCCTTAGGAGGGAGACCCAGTACTTC.

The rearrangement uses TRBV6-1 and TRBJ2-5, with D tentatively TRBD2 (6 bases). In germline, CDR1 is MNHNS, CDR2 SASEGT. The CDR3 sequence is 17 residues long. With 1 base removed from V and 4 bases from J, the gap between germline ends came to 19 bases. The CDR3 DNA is TGTGCCAGCAGTGAAGTGCGGAAGGGAGGTTGGGGAGAGACCCAGTACTTC. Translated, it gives CASSEVRKGGWGETQYF.

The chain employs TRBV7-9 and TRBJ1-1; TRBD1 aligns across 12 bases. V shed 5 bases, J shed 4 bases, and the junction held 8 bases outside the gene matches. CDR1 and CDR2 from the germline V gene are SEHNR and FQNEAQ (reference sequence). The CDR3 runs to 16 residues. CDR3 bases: TGTGCCAGCAGCCCAGGGACAGGGGGCTATGGCACTGAAGCTTTCTTT. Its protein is CASSPGTGGYGTEAFF.

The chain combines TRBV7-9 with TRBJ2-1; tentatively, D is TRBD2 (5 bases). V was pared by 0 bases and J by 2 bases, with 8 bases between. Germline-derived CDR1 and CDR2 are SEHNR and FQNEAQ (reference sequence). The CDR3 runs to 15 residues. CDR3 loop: CASSLAGVAYNEQFF. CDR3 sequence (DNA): TGTGCCAGCAGCTTAGCCGGGGTCGCCTACAATGAGCAGTTCTTC.

CDR3 bases: TGTGCCAGCAGCCCGGGTTGGCAGGGGAGTACTGAAGCTTTCTTT. It codes for CASSPGWQGSTEAFF. V gene TRBV9 combines with J gene TRBJ1-1; perhaps TRBD1 as D (6 bases). The CDR3 has 15 amino acids. The germline V gene has CDR1 SGDLS and CDR2 YYNGEE. The ends were cut back, 4 bases at V and 5 bases at J, with 18 bases in the middle. The full variable domain, its missing parts supplied by reference TRBV9 and TRBJ1-1, is DSGVTQTPKHLITATGQRVTLRCSPRSGDLSVYWYQQSLDQGLQFLIQYYNGEERAKGNILERFSAQQFPDLHSELNLSSLELGDSALYFCASSPGWQGSTEAFFGQGTRLTVV.

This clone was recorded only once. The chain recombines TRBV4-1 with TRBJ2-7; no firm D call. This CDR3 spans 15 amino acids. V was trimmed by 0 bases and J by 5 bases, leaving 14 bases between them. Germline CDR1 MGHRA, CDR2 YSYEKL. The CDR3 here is CASSQDFALPHEQYF. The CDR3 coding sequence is TGCGCCAGCAGCCAAGATTTCGCCCTACCCCACGAGCAGTACTTC.

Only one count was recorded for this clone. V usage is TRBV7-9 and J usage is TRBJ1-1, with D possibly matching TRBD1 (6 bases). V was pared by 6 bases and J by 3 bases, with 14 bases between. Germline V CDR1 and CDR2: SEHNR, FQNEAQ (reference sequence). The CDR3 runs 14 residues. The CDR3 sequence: CASSFTGLHTEAFF. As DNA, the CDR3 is TGTGCCAGCAGTTTTACAGGGTTACACACTGAAGCTTTCTTT. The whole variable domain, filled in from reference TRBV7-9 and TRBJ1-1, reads DTGVSQNPRHKITKRGQNVTFRCDPISEHNRLYWYRQTLGQGPEFLTYFQNEAQLEKSRLLSDRFSAERPKGSFSTLEIQRTEQGDSAMYLCASSFTGLHTEAFFGQGTRLTVV.

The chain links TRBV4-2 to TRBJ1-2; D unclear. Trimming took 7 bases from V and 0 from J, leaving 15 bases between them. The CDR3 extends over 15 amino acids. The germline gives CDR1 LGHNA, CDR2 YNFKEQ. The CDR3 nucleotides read TGTGCCAGCACCCCCGGCGAGGGTCCTAACTATGGCTACACCTTC. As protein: CASTPGEGPNYGYTF.

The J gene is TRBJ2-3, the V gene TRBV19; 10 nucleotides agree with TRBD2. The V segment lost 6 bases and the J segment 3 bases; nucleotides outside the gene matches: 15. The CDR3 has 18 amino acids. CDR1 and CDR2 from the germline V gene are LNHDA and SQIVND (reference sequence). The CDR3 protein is CASSTPSGGPPGTDTQYF. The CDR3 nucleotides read TGTGCCAGTAGCACCCCTAGCGGGGGCCCCCCAGGAACAGATACGCAGTATTTT.

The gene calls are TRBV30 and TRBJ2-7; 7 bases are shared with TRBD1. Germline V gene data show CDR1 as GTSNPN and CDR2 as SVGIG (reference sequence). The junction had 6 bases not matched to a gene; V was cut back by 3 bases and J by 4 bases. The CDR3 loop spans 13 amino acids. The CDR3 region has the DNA TGTGCCTGGAGAGAGGGGGCGAATTACGAGCAGTACTTC. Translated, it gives CAWREGANYEQYF.